The following is a T cell receptor (beta chain) sequence with its context. Negative isolation was used for CD8+ and CD4+ T cells, and FACS enrichment was applied to TEMRA cells. Per germline, CDR1 SGHRS and CDR2 YFSETQ. J gave up 5 bases and V 6 bases, and 11 bases lay outside the gene matches. This CDR3 is built from 14 residues. This sample was taken from a study of CD8 T cells in Susac syndrome. RNA totalling roughly 0.5 to 1 ug underwent reverse transcription with random hexamers. MiXCR, applied by TCRdb to the immunoSEQ multiplex PCR reads, yields one record per CDR3 protein. The table shows under 550,000 distinct CDR3 sequences, with approximately 85% occurring only once.

The sequence derives from a human donor with multiple sclerosis. The chain joins TRBV5-1 to TRBJ2-7, with 7 bases that match TRBD1. The specimen sequenced was CD8+ T cells from PBMCs. CDR3 nucleotide sequence: TGCGCCAGCAACGCGCCGACAGGGTTGAACGAGCAGTACTTC. Translated, it gives CASNAPTGLNEQYF.